Below are 12 T cell receptor beta chains sequenced from a single sample in a study of technical replicates of blood from a handful of donors (dated by TCRdb to about 2017). The library was obtained by the immunoSEQ multiplex PCR assay. TCRdb re-hosts the immuneACCESS table, in-frame sequences only. Its copies lack some clones; in the studies checked, an unresolved V gene accounts for under half of them, and the cause for the rest is not known. The sample contains tens of thousands of clones, roughly 94% of them found a single time. Over 0.2% of the sample rests with the top ten. Material for sequencing was T cells isolated from PBMCs. The origin of the receptors is a human donor in good health.

This clone has only one observation. V and J are TRBV28 and TRBJ2-7, with 8 bases identical to TRBD1. V shed 6 bases, J shed 5 bases, and the junction held 15 bases outside the gene matches. This CDR3 has 16 amino acids. CDR1 and CDR2 (germline): MDHEN, SYDVKM. Here the CDR3 reads CASSGSPQGASNEQYF. CDR3 nucleotide sequence: TGTGCCAGCAGCGGATCCCCGCAGGGGGCTTCTAACGAGCAGTACTTC.

The rearrangement joins TRBV6-5 to TRBJ2-7; 7 nucleotides match TRBD1. The CDR3 is 14 residues long. Germline V gene sequence: CDR1 MNHEY, CDR2 SVGAGI. V trimming: 3 bases; J trimming: 4 bases; junction bases outside the gene matches: 6. The CDR3 nucleotides read TGTGCCAGCAGTTATGAGACAGGGCAGTACGAGCAGTACTTC. This gives the protein CASSYETGQYEQYF.

The chain uses TRBV6-5 and TRBJ1-1, with TRBD1 as a possible D gene (6 bases). The V end lost 5 bases, the J end lost 7 bases, and 20 bases lay between the germline ends. Germline V gives CDR1 MNHEY, CDR2 SVGAGI. This CDR3 comprises 15 residues. In DNA form, the CDR3 reads TGTGCCAGCAGTCCCCAGGGGTCCTTCCAAAATGAAGCTTTCTTT. Residues: CASSPQGSFQNEAFF.

V and J are TRBV11-2 and TRBJ2-3, with D tentatively TRBD1 (6 bases). CDR1 SGHAT and CDR2 FQNNGV come from the germline V gene. With 3 bases removed from V and 4 bases from J, the gap between germline ends came to 17 bases. This CDR3 has 16 residues. CDR3 bases: TGTGCCAGCAGCTTCACGCACGGCAGGGGAGCAGATACGCAGTATTTT. This sequence encodes CASSFTHGRGADTQYF.

The V and J genes are TRBV14 and TRBJ1-2; a weak D match, TRBD1 (6 bases). In germline, CDR1 is SGHDN, CDR2 FVKESK. There are 15 residues in the CDR3. Trimming pared 1 base from V and 3 bases from J, leaving 12 bases between. The DNA for the CDR3 is TGTGCCAGCAGCCAAGGGACAGCTACTTACTATGGCTACACCTTC. Amino acid sequence: CASSQGTATYYGYTF.

The chain carries TRBV6-5 and TRBJ1-2; TRBD1 aligns across 7 bases. The V and J ends lost 6 bases and 4 bases, in that order; junction bases with no gene match: 5. Germline V gives CDR1 MNHEY, CDR2 SVGAGI. The CDR3 spans 13 residues. For the CDR3, the DNA is TGTGCCAGCAGCCCCCCAGGGGGCTATGGCTACACCTTC. Translated, it gives CASSPPGGYGYTF.

The chain is built from TRBV14 and TRBJ2-3, with TRBD2 matching 11 bases. V gave up 3 bases and J gave up 4 bases; unmatched junction bases: 6. The V gene's germline CDR1 is SGHDN and CDR2 FVKESK. This CDR3 is built from 16 residues. CDR3 DNA: TGTGCCAGCAGCCAGACTAGCGGGAATAGTGCAGATACGCAGTATTTT. It codes for CASSQTSGNSADTQYF. Full variable domain (missing parts from reference TRBV14 and TRBJ2-3): EAGVTQFPSHSVIEKGQTVTLRCDPISGHDNLYWYRRVMGKEIKFLLHFVKESKQDESGMPNNRFLAERTGGTYSTLKVQPAELEDSGVYFCASSQTSGNSADTQYFGPGTRLTVL.

J is TRBJ2-3 and V is TRBV11-3; unclear D gene. The CDR3 totals 13 residues. CDR1 and CDR2 (germline): SGHNT, YENEEA. V was pared by 3 bases and J by 6 bases, with 10 bases between. The CDR3 sequence: CASSLVTSDTQYF. The CDR3 DNA follows: TGTGCCAGCAGCTTGGTGACTTCGGATACGCAGTATTTT.

The chain has TRBV5-1 and TRBJ2-6, with a tentative D call TRBD1 (6 bases). The CDR3 is 14 amino acids. Germline lookup yields CDR1 SGHRS and CDR2 YFSETQ. Trimming stripped 7 bases from V and 1 base from J, with 9 bases between. CDR3 loop: CASETGSGANVLTF. For the CDR3, the DNA is TGCGCCAGCGAAACAGGGTCTGGGGCCAACGTCCTGACTTTC.

The rearrangement links TRBV5-1 to TRBJ2-3; D remains unclear. Trimming left V 0 bases short and J 0 bases short, with 8 bases between. The CDR3 is 15 amino acids. Germline CDR1 reads SGHRS; CDR2 reads YFSETQ. CDR3 in amino acids: CASSLGGTSTDTQYF. CDR3 coding DNA: TGCGCCAGCAGCTTGGGAGGAACTAGCACAGATACGCAGTATTTT.

The chain joins TRBV7-9 to TRBJ2-3; 11 nucleotides line up with TRBD2. CDR1 SEHNR and CDR2 FQNEAQ come from the germline V gene (reference sequence). CDR3 length: 15 amino acids. The J segment lost 2 bases and the V segment lost 3 bases, leaving 1 base of the junction unmatched. CDR3 DNA: TGTGCCAGCAGCTTGGGACTAGCGGACACAGATACGCAGTATTTT. It specifies CASSLGLADTDTQYF.

V usage is TRBV11-2 and J usage is TRBJ2-3; D remains unclear. The V gene lost 3 bases and the J gene lost 2 bases, with 6 bases spanning the gap. Germline V gene lookup returns CDR1 SGHAT and CDR2 FQNNGV. There are 13 residues in the CDR3. CDR3 sequence (DNA): TGTGCCAGCAGCTTTATCTCCACAGATACGCAGTATTTT. Amino acid sequence: CASSFISTDTQYF.